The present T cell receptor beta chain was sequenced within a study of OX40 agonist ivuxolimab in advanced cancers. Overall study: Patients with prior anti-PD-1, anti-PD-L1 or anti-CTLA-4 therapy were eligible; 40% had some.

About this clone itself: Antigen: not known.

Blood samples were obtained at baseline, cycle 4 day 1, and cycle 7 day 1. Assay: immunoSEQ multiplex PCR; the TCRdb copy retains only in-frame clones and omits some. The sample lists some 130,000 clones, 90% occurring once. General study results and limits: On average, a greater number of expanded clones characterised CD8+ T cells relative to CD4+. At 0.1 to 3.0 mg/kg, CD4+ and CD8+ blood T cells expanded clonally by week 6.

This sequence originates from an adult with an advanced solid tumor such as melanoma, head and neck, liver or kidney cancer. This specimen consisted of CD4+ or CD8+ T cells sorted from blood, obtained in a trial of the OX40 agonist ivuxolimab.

The CDR3 region has the DNA TGTGCCAGCAGTTTAGGGATCGGACTAGCGGGAGGGAGCAATGAGCAGTTCTTC. Protein product: CASSLGIGLAGGSNEQFF. The rearrangement uses TRBV27 and TRBJ2-1; TRBD2 matches 15 bases. This CDR3 is 18 amino acids long. Trimming at V came to 2 bases and at J to 6 bases, leaving 8 bases not matched to a gene. Germline V lookup: CDR1 MNHEY, CDR2 SMNVEV (reference sequence).